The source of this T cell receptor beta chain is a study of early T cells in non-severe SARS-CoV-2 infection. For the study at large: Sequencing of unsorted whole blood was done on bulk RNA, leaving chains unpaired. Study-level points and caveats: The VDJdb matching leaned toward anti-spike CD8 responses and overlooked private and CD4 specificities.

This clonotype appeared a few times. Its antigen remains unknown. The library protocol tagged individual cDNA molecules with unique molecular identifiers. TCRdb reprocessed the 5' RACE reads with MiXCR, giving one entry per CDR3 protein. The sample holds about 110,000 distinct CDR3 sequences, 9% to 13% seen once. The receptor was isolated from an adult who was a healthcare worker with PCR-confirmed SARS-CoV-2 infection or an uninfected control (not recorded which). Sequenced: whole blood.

CDR3 loop: CASSFYTDRTDTQYF. CDR3 bases: TGTGCCAGCAGCTTCTATACGGACCGCACAGATACGCAGTATTTT. The chain is built from TRBV11-2 and TRBJ2-3; D ambiguous. Per germline, CDR1 SGHAT and CDR2 FQNNGV. V was shortened by 3 bases and J by 1 base, with 11 bases between the two germline ends. CDR3 length: 15 amino acids.